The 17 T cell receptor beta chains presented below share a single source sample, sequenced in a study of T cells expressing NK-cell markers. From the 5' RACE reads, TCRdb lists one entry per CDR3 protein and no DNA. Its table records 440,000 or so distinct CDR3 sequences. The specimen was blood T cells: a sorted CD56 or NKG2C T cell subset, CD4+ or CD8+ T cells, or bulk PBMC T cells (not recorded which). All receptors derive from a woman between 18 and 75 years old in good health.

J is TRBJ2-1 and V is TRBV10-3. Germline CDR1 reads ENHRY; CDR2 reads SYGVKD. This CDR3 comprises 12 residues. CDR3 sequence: CAISELMDEQFF.

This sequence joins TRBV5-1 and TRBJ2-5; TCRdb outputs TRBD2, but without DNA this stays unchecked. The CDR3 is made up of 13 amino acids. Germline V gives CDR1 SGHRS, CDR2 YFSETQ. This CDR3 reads CASNRLAGETQYF.

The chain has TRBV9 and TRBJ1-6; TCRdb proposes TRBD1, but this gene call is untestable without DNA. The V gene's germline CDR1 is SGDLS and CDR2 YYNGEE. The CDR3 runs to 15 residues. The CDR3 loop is CASSVAPGADSPLHF.

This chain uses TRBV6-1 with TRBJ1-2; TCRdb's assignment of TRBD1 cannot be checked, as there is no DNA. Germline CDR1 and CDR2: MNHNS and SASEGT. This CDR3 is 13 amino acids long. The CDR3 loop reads CASRPGQTYGYTF.

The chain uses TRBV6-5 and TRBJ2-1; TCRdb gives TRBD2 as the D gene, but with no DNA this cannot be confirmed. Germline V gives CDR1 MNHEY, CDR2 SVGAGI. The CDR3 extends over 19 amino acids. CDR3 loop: CASSYSQRGGFSSYNEQFF.

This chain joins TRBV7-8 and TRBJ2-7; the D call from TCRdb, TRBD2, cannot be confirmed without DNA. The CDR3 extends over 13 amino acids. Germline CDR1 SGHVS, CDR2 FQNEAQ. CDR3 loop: CASSDIAVPGEYF.

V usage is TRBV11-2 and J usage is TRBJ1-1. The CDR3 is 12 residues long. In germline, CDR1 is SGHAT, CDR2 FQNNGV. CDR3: CASSFLSDKAFF.

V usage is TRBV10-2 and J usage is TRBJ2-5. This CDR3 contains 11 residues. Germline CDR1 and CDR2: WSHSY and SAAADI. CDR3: CASTMQETQYF.

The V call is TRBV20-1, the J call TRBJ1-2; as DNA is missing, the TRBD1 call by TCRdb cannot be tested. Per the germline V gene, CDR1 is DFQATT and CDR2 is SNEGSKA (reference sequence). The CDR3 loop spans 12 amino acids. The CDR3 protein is CSAVTGWDGYTF.

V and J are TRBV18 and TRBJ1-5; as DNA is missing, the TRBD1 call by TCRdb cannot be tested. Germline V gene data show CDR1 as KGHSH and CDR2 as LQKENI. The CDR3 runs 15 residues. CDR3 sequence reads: CASSPPTGTNQPQHF. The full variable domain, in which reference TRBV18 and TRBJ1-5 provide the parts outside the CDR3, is NAGVMQNPRHLVRRRGQEARLRCSPMKGHSHVYWYRQLPEEGLKFMVYLQKENIIDESGMPKERFSAEFPKEGPSILRIQQVVRGDSAAYFCASSPPTGTNQPQHFGDGTRLSIL.

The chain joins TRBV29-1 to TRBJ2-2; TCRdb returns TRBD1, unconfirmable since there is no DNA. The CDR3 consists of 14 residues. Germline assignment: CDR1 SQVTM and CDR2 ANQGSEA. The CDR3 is CSVGGGAFAGELFF.

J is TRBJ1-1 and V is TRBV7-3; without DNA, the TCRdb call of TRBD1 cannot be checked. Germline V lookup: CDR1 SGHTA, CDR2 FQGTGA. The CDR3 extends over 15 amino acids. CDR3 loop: CASSPTGKGITEAFF.

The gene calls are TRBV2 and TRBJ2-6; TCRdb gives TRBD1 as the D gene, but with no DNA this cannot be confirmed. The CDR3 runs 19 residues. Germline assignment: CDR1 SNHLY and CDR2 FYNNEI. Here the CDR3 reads CASILLRGQGVQGANVLTF.

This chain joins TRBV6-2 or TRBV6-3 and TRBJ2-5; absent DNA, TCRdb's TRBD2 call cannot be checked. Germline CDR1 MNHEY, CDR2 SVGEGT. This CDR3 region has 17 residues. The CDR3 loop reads CASSYFGGRSKMETQYF.

The CDR3 here is CASSLGTDYNEQFF. This chain joins TRBV5-1 and TRBJ2-1; TCRdb's D call, TRBD1, is unchecked because there is no DNA. CDR3 length equals 14 residues. The germline V gene encodes CDR1 SGHRS and CDR2 YFSETQ.

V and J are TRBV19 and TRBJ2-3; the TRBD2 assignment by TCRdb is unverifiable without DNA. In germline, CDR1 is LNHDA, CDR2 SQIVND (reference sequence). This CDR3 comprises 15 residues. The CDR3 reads CASGELAGITDTQYF. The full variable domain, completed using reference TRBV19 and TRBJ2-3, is DGGITQSPKYLFRKEGQNVTLSCEQNLNHDAMYWYRQDPGQGLRLIYYSQIVNDFQKGDIAEGYSVSREKKESFPLTVTSAQKNPTAFYLCASGELAGITDTQYFGPGTRLTVL.

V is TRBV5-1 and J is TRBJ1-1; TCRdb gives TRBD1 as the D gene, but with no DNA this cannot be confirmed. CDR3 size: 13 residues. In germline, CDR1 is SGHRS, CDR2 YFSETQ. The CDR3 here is CASRKTGDTEAFF.